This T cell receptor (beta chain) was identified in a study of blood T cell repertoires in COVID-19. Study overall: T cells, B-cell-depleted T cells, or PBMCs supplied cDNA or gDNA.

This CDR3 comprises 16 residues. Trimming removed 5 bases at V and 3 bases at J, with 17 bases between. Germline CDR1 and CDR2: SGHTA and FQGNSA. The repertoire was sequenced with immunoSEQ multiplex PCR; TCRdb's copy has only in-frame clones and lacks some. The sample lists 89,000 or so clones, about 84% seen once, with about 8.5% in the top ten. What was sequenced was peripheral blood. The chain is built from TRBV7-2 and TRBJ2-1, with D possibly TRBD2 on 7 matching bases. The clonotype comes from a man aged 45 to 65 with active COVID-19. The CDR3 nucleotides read TGTGCCAGCAGCCCAGGGGTAGCGGGCGTCTACAATGAGCAGTTCTTC. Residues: CASSPGVAGVYNEQFF.